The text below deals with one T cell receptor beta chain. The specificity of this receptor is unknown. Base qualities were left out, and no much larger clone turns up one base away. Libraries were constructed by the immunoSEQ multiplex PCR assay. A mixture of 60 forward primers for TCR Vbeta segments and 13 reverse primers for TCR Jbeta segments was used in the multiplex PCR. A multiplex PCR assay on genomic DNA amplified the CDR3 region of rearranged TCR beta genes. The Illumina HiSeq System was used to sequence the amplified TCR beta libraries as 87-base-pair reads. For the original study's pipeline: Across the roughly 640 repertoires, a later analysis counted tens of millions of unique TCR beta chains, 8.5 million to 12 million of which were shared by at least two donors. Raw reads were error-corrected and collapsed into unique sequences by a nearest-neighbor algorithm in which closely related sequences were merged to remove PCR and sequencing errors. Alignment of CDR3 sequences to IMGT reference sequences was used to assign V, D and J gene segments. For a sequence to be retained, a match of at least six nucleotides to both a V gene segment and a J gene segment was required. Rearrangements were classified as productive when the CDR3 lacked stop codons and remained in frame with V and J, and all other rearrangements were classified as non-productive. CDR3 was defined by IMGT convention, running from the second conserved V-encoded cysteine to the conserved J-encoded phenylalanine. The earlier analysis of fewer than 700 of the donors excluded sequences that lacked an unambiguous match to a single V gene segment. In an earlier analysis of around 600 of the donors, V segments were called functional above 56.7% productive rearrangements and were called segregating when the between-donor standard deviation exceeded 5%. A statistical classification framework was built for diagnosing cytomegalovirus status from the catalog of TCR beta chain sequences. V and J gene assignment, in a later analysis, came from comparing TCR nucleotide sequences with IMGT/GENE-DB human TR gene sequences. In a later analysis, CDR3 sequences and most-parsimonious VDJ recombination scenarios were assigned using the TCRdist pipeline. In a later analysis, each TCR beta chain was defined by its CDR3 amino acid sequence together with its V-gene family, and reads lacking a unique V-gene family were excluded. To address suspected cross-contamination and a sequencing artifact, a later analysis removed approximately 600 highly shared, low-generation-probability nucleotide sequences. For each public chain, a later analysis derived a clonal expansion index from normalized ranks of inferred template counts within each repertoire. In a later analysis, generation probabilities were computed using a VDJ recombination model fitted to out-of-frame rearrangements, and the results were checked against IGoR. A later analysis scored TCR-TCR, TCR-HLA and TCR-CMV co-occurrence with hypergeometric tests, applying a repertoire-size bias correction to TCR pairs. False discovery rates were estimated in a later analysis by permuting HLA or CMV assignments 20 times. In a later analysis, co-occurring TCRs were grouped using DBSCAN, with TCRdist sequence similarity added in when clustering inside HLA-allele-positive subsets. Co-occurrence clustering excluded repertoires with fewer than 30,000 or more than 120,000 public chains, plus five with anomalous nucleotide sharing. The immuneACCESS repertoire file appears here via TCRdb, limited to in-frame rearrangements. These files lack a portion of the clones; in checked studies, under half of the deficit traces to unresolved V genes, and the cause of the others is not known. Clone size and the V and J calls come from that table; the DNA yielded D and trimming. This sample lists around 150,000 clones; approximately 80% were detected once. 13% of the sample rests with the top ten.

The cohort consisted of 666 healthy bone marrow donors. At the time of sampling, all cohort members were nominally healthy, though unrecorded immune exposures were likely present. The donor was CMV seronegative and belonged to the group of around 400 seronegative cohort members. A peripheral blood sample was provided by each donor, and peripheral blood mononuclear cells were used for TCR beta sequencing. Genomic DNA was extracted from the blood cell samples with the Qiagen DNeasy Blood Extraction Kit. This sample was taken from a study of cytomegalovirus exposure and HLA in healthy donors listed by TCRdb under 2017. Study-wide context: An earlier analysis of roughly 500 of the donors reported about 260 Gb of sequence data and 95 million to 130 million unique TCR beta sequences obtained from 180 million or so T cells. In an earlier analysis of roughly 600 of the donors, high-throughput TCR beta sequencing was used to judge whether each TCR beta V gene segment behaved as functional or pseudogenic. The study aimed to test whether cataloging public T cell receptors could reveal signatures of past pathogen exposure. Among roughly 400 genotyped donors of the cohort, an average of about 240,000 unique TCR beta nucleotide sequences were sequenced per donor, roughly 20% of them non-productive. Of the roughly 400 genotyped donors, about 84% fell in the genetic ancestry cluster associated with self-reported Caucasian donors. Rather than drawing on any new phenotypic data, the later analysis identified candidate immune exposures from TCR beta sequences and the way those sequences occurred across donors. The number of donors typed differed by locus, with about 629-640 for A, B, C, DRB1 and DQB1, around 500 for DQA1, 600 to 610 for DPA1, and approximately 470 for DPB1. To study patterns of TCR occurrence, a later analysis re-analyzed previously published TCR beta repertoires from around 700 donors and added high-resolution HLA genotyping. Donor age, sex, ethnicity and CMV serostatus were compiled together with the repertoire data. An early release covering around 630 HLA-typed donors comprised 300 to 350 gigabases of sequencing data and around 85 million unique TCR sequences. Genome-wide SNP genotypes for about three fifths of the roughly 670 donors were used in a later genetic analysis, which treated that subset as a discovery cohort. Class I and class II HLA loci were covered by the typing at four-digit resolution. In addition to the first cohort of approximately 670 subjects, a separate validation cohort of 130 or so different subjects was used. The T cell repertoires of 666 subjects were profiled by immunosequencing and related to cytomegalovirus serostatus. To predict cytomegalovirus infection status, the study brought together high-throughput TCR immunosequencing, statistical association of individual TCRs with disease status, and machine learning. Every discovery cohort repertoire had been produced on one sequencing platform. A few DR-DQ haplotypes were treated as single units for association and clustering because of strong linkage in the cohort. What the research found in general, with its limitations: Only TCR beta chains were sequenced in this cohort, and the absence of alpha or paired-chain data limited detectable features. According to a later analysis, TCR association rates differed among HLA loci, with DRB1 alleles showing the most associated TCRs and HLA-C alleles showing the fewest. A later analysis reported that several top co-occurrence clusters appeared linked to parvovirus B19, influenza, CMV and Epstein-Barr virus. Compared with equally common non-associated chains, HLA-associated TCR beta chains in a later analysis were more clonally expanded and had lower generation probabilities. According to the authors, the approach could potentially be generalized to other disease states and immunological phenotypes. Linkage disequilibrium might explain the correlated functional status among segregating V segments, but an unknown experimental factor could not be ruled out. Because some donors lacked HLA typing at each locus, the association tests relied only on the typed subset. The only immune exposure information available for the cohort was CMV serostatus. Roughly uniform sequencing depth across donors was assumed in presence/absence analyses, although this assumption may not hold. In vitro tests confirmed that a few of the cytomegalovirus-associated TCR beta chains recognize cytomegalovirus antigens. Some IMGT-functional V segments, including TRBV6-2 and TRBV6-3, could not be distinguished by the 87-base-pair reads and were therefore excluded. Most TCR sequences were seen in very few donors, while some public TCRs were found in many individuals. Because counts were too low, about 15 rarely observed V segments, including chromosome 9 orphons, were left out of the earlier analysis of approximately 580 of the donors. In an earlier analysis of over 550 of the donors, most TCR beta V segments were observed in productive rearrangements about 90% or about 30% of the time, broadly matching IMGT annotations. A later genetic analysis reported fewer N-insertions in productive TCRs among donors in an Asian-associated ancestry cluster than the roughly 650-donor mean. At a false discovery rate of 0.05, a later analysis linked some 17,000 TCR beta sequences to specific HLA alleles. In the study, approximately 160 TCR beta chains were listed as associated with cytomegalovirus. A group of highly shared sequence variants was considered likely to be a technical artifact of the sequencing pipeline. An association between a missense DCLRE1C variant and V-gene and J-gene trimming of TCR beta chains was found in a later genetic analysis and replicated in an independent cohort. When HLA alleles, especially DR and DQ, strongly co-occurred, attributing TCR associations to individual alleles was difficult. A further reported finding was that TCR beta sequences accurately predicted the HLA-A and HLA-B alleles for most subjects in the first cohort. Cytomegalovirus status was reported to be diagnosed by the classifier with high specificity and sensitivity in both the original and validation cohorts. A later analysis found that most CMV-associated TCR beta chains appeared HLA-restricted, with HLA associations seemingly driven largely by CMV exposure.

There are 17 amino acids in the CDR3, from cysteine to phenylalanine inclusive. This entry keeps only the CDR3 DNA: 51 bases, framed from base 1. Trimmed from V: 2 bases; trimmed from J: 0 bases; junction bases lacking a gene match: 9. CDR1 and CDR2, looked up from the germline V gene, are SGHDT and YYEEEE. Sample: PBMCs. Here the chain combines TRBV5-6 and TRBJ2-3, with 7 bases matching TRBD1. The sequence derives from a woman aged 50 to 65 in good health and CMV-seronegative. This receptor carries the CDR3 CASSFGTEIKSTDTQYF. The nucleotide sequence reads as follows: TGTGCCAGCAGCTTCGGGACAGAAATAAAGAGCACAGATACGCAGTATTTT.